The subject of this entry is one T cell receptor beta chain. The antigen is undetermined. The data were obtained in a study of multiple sclerosis patients with progressive multifocal leukoencephalopathy. Whole-study results and caveats: Most PML patients had lower entropy, suggesting less diverse TRB repertoires.

Repertoires were generated with immunoSEQ multiplex PCR, while TCRdb's copy carries only in-frame clones and drops some. This table has over 25,000 clones, less than 90% appearing once. Sample time point: time of PML onset. All patients had prior interferon beta, and all PML patients were female. T3 blood samples were collected at the time of PML onset. The germline V and J ends were trimmed by 1 base and 2 bases, with 12 bases remaining between them. The CDR3 consists of 14 residues. Looked up from germline, CDR1 is SQVTM and CDR2 is ANQGSEA. The chain is built from TRBV29-1 and TRBJ2-7; D not resolved. Sample: PBMCs, taken from a patient treated with natalizumab. The clonotype originates from a human donor with progressive multifocal leukoencephalopathy. This CDR3 reads CSVEGGLGPYEQYF. The CDR3 DNA reads TGCAGCGTTGAAGGGGGTCTAGGGCCCTACGAGCAGTACTTC.